Listed here is a single TCR beta chain. The CDR3 consists of 15 residues. Germline V gives CDR1 SNHLY, CDR2 FYNNEI. J lost 8 bases, V lost 0 bases, and 4 bases had no gene match. This specimen comes from a study of blood T cell repertoires in COVID-19. Study-wide background: T cells, B-cell-depleted T cells, or PBMCs supplied cDNA or gDNA.

Authors' data handling: By means of reference gene primer amplification, nucleated cell counts were estimated. Profiling relied on immunoSEQ multiplex PCR, and the TCRdb table lists in-frame clones only, not all of them. From that table come the V and J calls and clone size; the DNA was used to work out D and trimming. This table has about 190,000 clones, 85% to 90% appearing once. Sequenced sample: peripheral blood. The genes are TRBV2 and TRBJ1-4; TRBD1 agrees at 9 bases. This TCR was sampled from a man aged 45 to 65 with acute or convalescent COVID-19. The DNA for the CDR3 is TGTGCCAGCAGTGAAGCGCTTGGGACAGGGGAAAAACTGTTTTTT. It yields the protein CASSEALGTGEKLFF.